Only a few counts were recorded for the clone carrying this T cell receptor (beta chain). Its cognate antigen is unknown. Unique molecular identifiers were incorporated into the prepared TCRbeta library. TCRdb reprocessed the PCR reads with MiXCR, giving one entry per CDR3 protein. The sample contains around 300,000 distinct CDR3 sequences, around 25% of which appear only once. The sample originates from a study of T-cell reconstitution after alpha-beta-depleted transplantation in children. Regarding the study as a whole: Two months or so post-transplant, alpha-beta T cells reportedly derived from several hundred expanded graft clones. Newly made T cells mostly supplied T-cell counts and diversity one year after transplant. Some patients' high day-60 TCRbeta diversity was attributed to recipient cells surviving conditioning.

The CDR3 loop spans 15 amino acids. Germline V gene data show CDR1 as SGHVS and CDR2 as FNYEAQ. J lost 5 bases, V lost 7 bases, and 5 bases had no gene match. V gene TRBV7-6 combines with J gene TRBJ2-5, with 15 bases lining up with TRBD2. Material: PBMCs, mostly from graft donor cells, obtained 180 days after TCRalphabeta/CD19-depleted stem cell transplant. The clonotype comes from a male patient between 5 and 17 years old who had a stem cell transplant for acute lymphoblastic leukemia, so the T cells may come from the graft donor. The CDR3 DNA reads TGTGCCAGCACCGGGACTAGCGGGGGGACTGAGACCCAGTACTTC. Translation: CASTGTSGGTETQYF. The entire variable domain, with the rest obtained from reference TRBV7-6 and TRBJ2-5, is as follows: GAGVSQSPRYKVTKRGQDVALRCDPISGHVSLYWYRQALGQGPEFLTYFNYEAQQDKSGLPNDRFSAERPEGSISTLTIQRTEQRDSAMYRCASTGTSGGTETQYFGPGTRLLVL.